What follows describes a single TCR beta chain. Antigen unknown. This entry belongs to a study of T cell responses to AZD1222 COVID-19 vaccine. General study points: Spike-specific TCR breadth rose after two AZD1222 doses, and depth rose as well. Baseline seropositivity characterized only 5 to 7 AZD1222 recipients. Mostly white British, mostly female donors; authors suggested clonal diversity may be underestimated.

Assay: immunoSEQ multiplex PCR; the TCRdb copy retains only in-frame clones and omits some. The table shows approximately 120,000 clones, with around 85% occurring only once. With 1 base removed from V and 10 bases from J, the gap between germline ends came to 8 bases. This CDR3 contains 13 residues. Germline values: CDR1 SGHNT, CDR2 YENEEA. The sequences come from peripheral blood, collected 28 days after the second AZD1222 dose. This clonotype was sampled from an adult who received the AZD1222 COVID-19 vaccine. The chain joins TRBV11-3 to TRBJ1-6; a possible D gene is TRBD1 (5 bases). The DNA for the CDR3 is TGTGCCAGCAGCTTAGGCGGGGGGTCACCCCTCCACTTT. It encodes CASSLGGGSPLHF.